These 9 T cell receptor beta chains were sequenced from one sample in a study of regulatory T cells in long-lasting Graves disease. Time point meaning: newly diagnosed GD, antithyroid drugs for less than 3 months. Preparation of the TCR library used RNA extracted from PBMCs. CDR3-region Arm-PCR and iRepertoire HTBI primers produced the TCR beta libraries. One entry per CDR3 protein results from TCRdb running MiXCR on the multiplex PCR reads. The table includes 400,000 to 500,000 distinct CDR3 sequences, 16% detected once. These sequences were also reported in another study, on T cells in Graves' hyperthyroidism and ophthalmopathy.

The sample was peripheral blood mononuclear cells (PBMCs), taken at new diagnosis, from a patient treated with antithyroid drugs. The receptors originated from a woman between 18 and 30 years old with Graves disease.

This clonotype was seen more than once but under ten times. The genes are TRBV10-3 and TRBJ2-3; the match to TRBD2 covers 9 bases. CDR1 is ENHRY, CDR2 SYGVKD, per germline. This CDR3 has 14 residues. With 8 bases clipped from V and 4 bases from J, the junction kept 7 bases outside the gene matches. CDR3 nucleotides: TGTGCCATCTCTTATAGCGGGAGTCCAGATACGCAGTATTTT. As protein: CAISYSGSPDTQYF.

The sample holds many counts of this clonotype. For the CDR3, the DNA is TGCAGTGCTAGAGATTGGGGGGTAGCGGGAGGGCAGTCTGGGGAGCAGTACTTC. Residues: CSARDWGVAGGQSGEQYF. The chain is built from TRBV20-1 and TRBJ2-7, with 11 bases lining up with TRBD2. In germline, CDR1 is DFQATT, CDR2 SNEGSKA (reference sequence). V dropped 0 bases and J dropped 7; count of bases not matched to a gene: 17. The CDR3 consists of 18 residues.

The V gene is TRBV27, the J gene TRBJ2-7; no clear D gene. Trimming took off 7 bases at V and 5 bases at J, with 9 bases between the two ends. The germline gives CDR1 MNHEY, CDR2 SMNVEV (reference sequence). This CDR3 is built from 11 residues. The CDR3 sequence is CASNNGHEQYF. The CDR3 DNA is TGTGCCAGCAACAACGGCCACGAGCAGTACTTC.

This clonotype was counted ten times or more. The rearrangement uses TRBV3-1 and TRBJ1-2; possibly TRBD1 for D (5 bases). This CDR3 spans 15 amino acids. V was shortened by 4 bases and J by 2 bases, with 14 bases between the two germline ends. The germline gives CDR1 LGHDT, CDR2 YNNKEL (reference sequence). The CDR3 protein is CASSLGGSQNYGYTF. The CDR3 coding sequence is TGTGCCAGCAGCCTCGGGGGGTCTCAAAACTATGGCTACACCTTC. The whole variable domain, remainder taken from reference TRBV3-1 and TRBJ1-2, is DTAVSQTPKYLVTQMGNDKSIKCEQNLGHDTMYWYKQDSKKFLKIMFSYNNKELIINETVPNRFSPKSPDKAHLNLHINSLELGDSAVYFCASSLGGSQNYGYTFGSGTRLTVV.

The chain joins TRBV6-2 or TRBV6-3 to TRBJ2-3, with 7 bases lining up with TRBD2. Trimming at V came to 0 bases and at J to 0 bases, leaving 9 bases not matched to a gene. The CDR3 contains 18 residues. From germline, CDR1 is MNHEY and CDR2 SVGEGT. The CDR3 nucleotides read TGTGCCAGCAGTTACTCCCTCACTAGCGTTCAAAGCACAGATACGCAGTATTTT. It translates to CASSYSLTSVQSTDTQYF.

This clonotype occurred many times. This chain connects TRBV2 to TRBJ2-2, with 8 bases identical to TRBD1. The CDR3 sequence is 15 residues long. Trimming cost V 6 bases and J 1 base; bases outside gene matches: 4. Germline-derived CDR1 and CDR2 are SNHLY and FYNNEI. CDR3 residues: CASRGQVRNTGELFF. CDR3 nucleotide sequence: TGTGCCAGCAGGGGACAGGTCCGGAACACCGGGGAGCTGTTTTTT.

As regards this clonotype: A read error may be the cause here, since a much bigger clone is one base away. The chain joins TRBV5-1 to TRBJ2-3; 10 bases fit TRBD2. The DNA matches TRBJ2-1 better at its end, which makes the J call doubtful. The CDR3 runs 14 residues. Germline CDR1 SGHRS, CDR2 YFSETQ. CDR3 sequence (DNA): TGCGCCAGCAGCTGGGGACTAGCGACCTACGAGCAGTTCTTC. Protein: CASSWGLATYEQFF.

This clonotype was detected only a few times. This chain links TRBV20-1 with TRBJ2-7; TRBD2 agrees at 12 bases. The CDR3 has 14 residues. The germline CDR1 and CDR2 sequences are DFQATT and SNEGSKA (reference sequence). V was clipped by 3 bases and J by 4 bases; unmatched bases: 4. The CDR3 spells CSARTSGRVYEQYF. The CDR3 region has the DNA TGCAGTGCTAGGACTAGCGGGAGAGTTTACGAGCAGTACTTC.

The table lists this clonotype with a few counts. This chain joins TRBV5-1 and TRBJ2-3, with 8 bases aligning to TRBD1. V was pared by 4 bases and J by 0 bases, with 7 bases of the junction left unmatched. CDR1 SGHRS and CDR2 YFSETQ come from the germline V gene. The CDR3 is 16 amino acids. The CDR3 region has the DNA TGCGCCAGCAGCCCTAGGACAGGGACTAGCACAGATACGCAGTATTTT. As protein: CASSPRTGTSTDTQYF.